A selection of T cell receptor beta chains follows, all from one sample in a study of blood T cells in healthy people across ages. TCRdb itself ran the 5' RACE reads through MiXCR, one entry per CDR3 protein. The sample lists over a million distinct CDR3 sequences; 42% were seen once. Input material: blood. The receptors were sampled from a woman between 18 and 30 years old in good health. The CDR3 runs from the conserved cysteine through the conserved F or W. Each record gives: D gene, J gene, clone size, V gene, CDR3 DNA, CDR3 protein. D genes are given only for firm matches. Only some rows state a clone size, as once, few, many or a class for expanded clones.

>NA|TRBJ2-1|few|TRBV5-1
TGCGCCAGCAGCCATGGGGGCGGCGGGGGTACCTACAATGAGCAGTTCTTC
CASSHGGGGGTYNEQFF
>NA|TRBJ1-3|NA|TRBV6-2/TRBV6-3
TGTGCCAGCACCCCGGGCTACTCTGGAAACACCATATATTTT
CASTPGYSGNTIYF
>NA|TRBJ1-2|NA|TRBV2
TGTGCCAGCAGTGTTGCAGAAGGCACGGGAGGCTACACCTTC
CASSVAEGTGGYTF
>TRBD1|TRBJ2-7|many|TRBV28
TGTGCCAGCAGTACCGGACAGGGCTACGAGCAGTACTTC
CASSTGQGYEQYF
>NA|TRBJ1-1|NA|TRBV29-1
TGCAGCGTTGCCGGGCGAGGGATCACTGAAGCTTTCTTT
CSVAGRGITEAFF
>NA|TRBJ2-3|NA|TRBV27
TGTGCCAGCAGTAAGGCGGGAAGCCCCACAGATACGCAGTATTTT
CASSKAGSPTDTQYF
>NA|TRBJ1-2|few|TRBV20-1
TGCAGTGCTAGTGTTGAGGCAGCAGGCTACACCTTC
CSASVEAAGYTF
>NA|TRBJ1-4|few|TRBV10-3
TGTGCCATCAGTGGGGGGAGTAATGAAAAACTGTTTTTT
CAISGGSNEKLFF
>NA|TRBJ1-3|NA|TRBV20-1
TGCAGTGCTAGTTTGAGGGAGGACACCATATATTTT
CSASLREDTIYF
>NA|TRBJ2-5|NA|TRBV2
TGTGCCAGCAGTGTAGTCCGGGGCAAGGCCCAAGAGACCCAGTACTTC
CASSVVRGKAQETQYF
>TRBD1|TRBJ1-1|NA|TRBV28
TGTGCCAGCAGAGGGACAGGGGGCCTCACTGAAGCTTTCTTT
CASRGTGGLTEAFF
>NA|TRBJ1-1|NA|TRBV4-1
TGCGCCAGCAGCCAACCCCAAGGGGGCACTGAAGCTTTCTTT
CASSQPQGGTEAFF
>NA|TRBJ1-1|NA|TRBV20-1
TGCAGTGCTAGAGTCACAGCTACTAACACTGAAGCTTTCTTT
CSARVTATNTEAFF
>NA|TRBJ2-7|NA|TRBV2
TGTGCCAGCACTGACGGTAACTACGAGCAGTACTTC
CASTDGNYEQYF
>NA|TRBJ1-5|NA|TRBV12-5
TGTGCTAGTGGTTTGATAATTACGGACAATAGCAATCAGCCCCAGCATTTT
CASGLIITDNSNQPQHF
>NA|TRBJ2-7|NA|TRBV4-1
TGCGCCAGCAGCCACCCGGGGTACAATGAGCAGTACTTC
CASSHPGYNEQYF
>NA|TRBJ2-3|NA|TRBV15
TGTGCCACCAGCAGAGTTACAGCGCCTAGCACAGATACGCAGTATTTT
CATSRVTAPSTDTQYF
>NA|TRBJ2-5|NA|TRBV7-9
TGTGCCAGCAGCTTAGACACAACAATGTACCAAGAGACCCAGTACTTC
CASSLDTTMYQETQYF
>NA|TRBJ2-4|few|TRBV10-3
TGTGCCATCAGTGAGTCGATTAATAGTTGGGGAGCCAAAAACATTCAGTACTTC
CAISESINSWGAKNIQYF
>NA|TRBJ1-2|NA|TRBV5-4
TGTGCCAGCAGCAACCCCGGCGAAGACTATGGCTACACCTTC
CASSNPGEDYGYTF
>TRBD2|TRBJ2-7|NA|TRBV2
TGTGCCACTCTACTAGCGGGGGCGGTCAATGAGCAGTACTTC
CATLLAGAVNEQYF
>NA|TRBJ1-5|NA|TRBV4-1
TGCGCCAGCGGCCAAGAGGACACCGGATTCAATCAGCCCCAGCATTTT
CASGQEDTGFNQPQHF
>NA|TRBJ1-4|few|TRBV6-6
TGTGCCAGCAGTTACCTGGAAAAACTGTTTTTT
CASSYLEKLFF
>TRBD2|TRBJ2-1|few|TRBV7-9
TGTGCCAGCAGCCCAAGCGGGGGGGCCTCCTACAATGAGCAGTTCTTC
CASSPSGGASYNEQFF
>NA|TRBJ1-1|few|TRBV3-1
TGTGCCAGCAGCCAAAGTACGGGAGGCACTGAAGCTTTCTTT
CASSQSTGGTEAFF
>TRBD2|TRBJ2-7|once|TRBV27
TGTGCCAGCAGTCCAGGGACTAGCGGGAGATCCAAAAGCTCCTACAATGAGCAGTACTTC
CASSPGTSGRSKSSYNEQYF
>TRBD2|TRBJ2-3|NA|TRBV5-6
TGTGCCAGCAGCTTGGGCTATAGCGGGGGCACAGATACGCAGTATTTT
CASSLGYSGGTDTQYF
>NA|TRBJ2-7|NA|TRBV29-1
TGCAGCTCCGGGGGCTCCTACAATGAGCAGTACTTC
CSSGGSYNEQYF
>NA|TRBJ1-5|NA|TRBV27
TGTGCCAGCAGAGGTTATAGCGGTCAGCCCCAGCATTTT
CASRGYSGQPQHF